The 2 T cell receptor beta chains presented below share a single source sample, sequenced in a study of shared clonotypes between healthy human individuals. Generated by immunoSEQ multiplex PCR, the TCRdb table keeps only in-frame clones and is missing some. The top ten hold about 0.13% of the sample, which has 2.5 million or so clones, roughly 92% seen once. Sequenced sample: naive CD4+ T cells sorted from blood. Subset defined: CD45RA+ positively selected. Receptors were obtained from a man younger than 35 in good health.

The V and J genes are TRBV4-1 and TRBJ2-5; D unclear. The J call may be faulty, since TRBJ2-7 better matches the DNA end. Germline-derived CDR1 and CDR2 are MGHRA and YSYEKL. The CDR3 extends over 16 amino acids. CDR3: CASSQDWGLQSYEQYF. The DNA of the CDR3 is TGCGCCAGCAGCCAAGATTGGGGTTTGCAGTCCTACGAGCAGTACTTC.

As to this clone: Other nucleotide sequences in the sample specify the same CDR3. This chain uses TRBV7-9 with TRBJ2-7; no definite D call. The length of the CDR3 is 13 residues. V lost 2 bases to trimming and J lost 1 base, with 6 bases between them. The V gene's germline CDR1 is SEHNR and CDR2 FQNEAQ (reference sequence). The CDR3 nucleotides are TGTGCCAGCAGCTTACCCGTTTCCTACGAGCAGTACTTC. This codes for CASSLPVSYEQYF.